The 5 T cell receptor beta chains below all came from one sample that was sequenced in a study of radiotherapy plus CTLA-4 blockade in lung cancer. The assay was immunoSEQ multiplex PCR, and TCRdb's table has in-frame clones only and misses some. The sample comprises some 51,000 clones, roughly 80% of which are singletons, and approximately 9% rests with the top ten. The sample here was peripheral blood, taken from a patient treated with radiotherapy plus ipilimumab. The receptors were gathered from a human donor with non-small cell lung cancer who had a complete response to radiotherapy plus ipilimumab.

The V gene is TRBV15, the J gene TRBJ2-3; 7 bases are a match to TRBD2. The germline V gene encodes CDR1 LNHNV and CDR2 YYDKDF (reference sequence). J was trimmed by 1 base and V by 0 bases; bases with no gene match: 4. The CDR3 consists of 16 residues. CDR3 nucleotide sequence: TGTGCCACCAGCAGAGATCAGGCGGGGGGCACAGATACGCAGTATTTT. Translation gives CATSRDQAGGTDTQYF.

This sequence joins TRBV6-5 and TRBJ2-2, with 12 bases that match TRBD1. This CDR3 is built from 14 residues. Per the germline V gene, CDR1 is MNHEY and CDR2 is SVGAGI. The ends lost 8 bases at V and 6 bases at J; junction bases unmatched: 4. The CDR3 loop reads CASGTGGWSGELFF. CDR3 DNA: TGTGCCAGCGGGACAGGGGGCTGGTCCGGGGAGCTGTTTTTT.

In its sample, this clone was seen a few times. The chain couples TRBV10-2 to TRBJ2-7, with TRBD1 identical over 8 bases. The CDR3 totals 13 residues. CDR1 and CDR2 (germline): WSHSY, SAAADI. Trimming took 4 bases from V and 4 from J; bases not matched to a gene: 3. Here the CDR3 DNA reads TGCGCCAGCAGTGGACAGGGGATTTACGAGCAGTACTTC. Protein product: CASSGQGIYEQYF.

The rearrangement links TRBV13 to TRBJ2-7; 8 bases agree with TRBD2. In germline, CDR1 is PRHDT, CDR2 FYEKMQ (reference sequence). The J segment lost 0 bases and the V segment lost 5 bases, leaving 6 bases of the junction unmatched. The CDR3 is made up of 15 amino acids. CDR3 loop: CASSPGGGSSYEQYV. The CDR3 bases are TGTGCCAGCAGCCCCGGGGGGGGAAGCTCCTACGAGCAGTACGTC.

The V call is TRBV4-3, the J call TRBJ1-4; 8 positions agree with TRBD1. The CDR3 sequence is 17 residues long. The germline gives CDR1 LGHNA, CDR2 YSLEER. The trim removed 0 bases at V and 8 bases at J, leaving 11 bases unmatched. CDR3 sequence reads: CASSQDPGRGRGEKLFF. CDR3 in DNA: TGCGCCAGCAGCCAAGATCCCGGCAGGGGGCGAGGGGAAAAACTGTTTTTT.